This TCR beta chain was sequenced in a study of cytomegalovirus exposure and HLA in healthy donors. For the study at large: Inside one of the first data releases sat some 93 million unique TCRs taken from HLA-typed donors.

There are 16 residues in the CDR3. Germline CDR1 and CDR2: GTSNPN and SVGIG (reference sequence). Notes on this clone: A read error may produce the germline difference seen at one junction end.

Primers: 60 Vbeta forward and 13 Jbeta reverse. Measured with immunoSEQ multiplex PCR; TCRdb has only the in-frame clones, and not every one. The sample consists of roughly 180,000 clones, over 75% of them appearing once. The chain uses TRBV30 and TRBJ2-1, with 11 bases identical to TRBD2. The clonotype was recovered from a man aged 18 to 29 in good health and CMV-seropositive. What was sequenced was PBMCs. The CDR3 spells CAWGISGGVSFNEQFF. The CDR3 DNA is TGTGCCTGGGGCATTAGCGGGGGGGTATCCTTCAATGAGCAGTTCTTC.